A single sample gave rise to the 5 T cell receptor beta chains below, sequenced in a study of T cell responses to AZD1222 COVID-19 vaccine. Only in-frame clones appear in the TCRdb table, and some are missing; sequencing was by immunoSEQ multiplex PCR. The sample holds about 99,000 clones; just over 90% are singletons and the top ten take 12%. The specimen was peripheral blood, collected on day 0 of AZD1222 vaccination. The receptors here all came from an adult in good health.

The rearrangement uses TRBV6-5 and TRBJ1-2; no clear D. CDR1 MNHEY and CDR2 SVGAGI come from the germline V gene. V was pared by 2 bases and J by 8 bases, with 9 bases between. The CDR3 spans 12 residues. In DNA form, the CDR3 reads TGTGCCAGCAGTTACGGCGGGTCCGGCTACACCTTC. Amino acids: CASSYGGSGYTF.

The chain has TRBV14 and TRBJ2-7; D is ambiguous. The CDR3 totals 14 residues. Germline V gives CDR1 SGHDN, CDR2 FVKESK. Trimming cost V 4 bases and J 6 bases, with 16 bases left between them. As DNA, the CDR3 is TGTGCCAGCAGCCGAGCCCAGGTGAACAGCGAGCAGTACTTC. This gives the protein CASSRAQVNSEQYF.

The V and J genes are TRBV28 and TRBJ2-5, with a possible D match to TRBD1 (6 bases). Looked up from germline, CDR1 is MDHEN and CDR2 is SYDVKM. The CDR3 loop spans 15 amino acids. Trimming shortened V by 6 bases and J by 2 bases, and 16 bases separated the two germline ends. CDR3 region: CASRKMTGSQETQYF. The CDR3 DNA is TGTGCCAGCAGGAAAATGACAGGATCGCAAGAGACCCAGTACTTC.

This chain joins TRBV7-3 and TRBJ2-2; D ambiguous. The ends were cut back, 2 bases at V and 4 bases at J, with 11 bases in the middle. Germline CDR1 and CDR2: SGHTA and FQGTGA. There are 15 residues in the CDR3. The CDR3 loop is CASSLGQVGTGELFF. As DNA, the CDR3 is TGTGCCAGCAGCTTAGGGCAGGTTGGCACCGGGGAGCTGTTTTTT.

V and J are TRBV9 and TRBJ1-6; 10 positions match TRBD1. The CDR3 is 15 amino acids. Germline CDR1 reads SGDLS; CDR2 reads YYNGEE. The ends lost 4 bases at V and 8 bases at J; junction bases unmatched: 6. CDR3 bases: TGTGCCAGCAGCAACTCCGGGACAGGGGATTCACCCCTCCACTTT. Encoded protein: CASSNSGTGDSPLHF. The full variable domain, rest sourced from reference TRBV9 and TRBJ1-6, is DSGVTQTPKHLITATGQRVTLRCSPRSGDLSVYWYQQSLDQGLQFLIQYYNGEERAKGNILERFSAQQFPDLHSELNLSSLELGDSALYFCASSNSGTGDSPLHFGNGTRLTVT.